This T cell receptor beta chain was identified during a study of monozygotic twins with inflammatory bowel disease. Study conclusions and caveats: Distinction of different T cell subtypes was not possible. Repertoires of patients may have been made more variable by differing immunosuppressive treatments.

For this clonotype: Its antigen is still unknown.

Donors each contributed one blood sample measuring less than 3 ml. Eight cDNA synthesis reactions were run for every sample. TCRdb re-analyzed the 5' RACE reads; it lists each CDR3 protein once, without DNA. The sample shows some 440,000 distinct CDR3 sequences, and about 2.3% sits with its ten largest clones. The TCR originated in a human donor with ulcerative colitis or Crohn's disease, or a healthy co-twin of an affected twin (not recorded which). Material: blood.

CDR3 loop: CASSFWQDGQYF. V usage is TRBV12-3 or TRBV12-4 and J usage is TRBJ2-7. The CDR3 has 12 residues.